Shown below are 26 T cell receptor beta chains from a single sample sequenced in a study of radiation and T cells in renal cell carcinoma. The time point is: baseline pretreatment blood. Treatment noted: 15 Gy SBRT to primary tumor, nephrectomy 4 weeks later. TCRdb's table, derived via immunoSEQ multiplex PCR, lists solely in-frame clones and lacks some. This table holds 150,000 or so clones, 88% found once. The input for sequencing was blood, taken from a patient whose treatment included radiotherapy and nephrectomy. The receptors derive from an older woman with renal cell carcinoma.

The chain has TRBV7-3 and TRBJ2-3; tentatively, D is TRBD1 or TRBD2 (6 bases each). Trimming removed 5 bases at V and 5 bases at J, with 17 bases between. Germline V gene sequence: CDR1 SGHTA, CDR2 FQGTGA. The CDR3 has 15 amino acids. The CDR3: CASSPVTGARDTQYF. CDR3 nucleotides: TGTGCCAGCAGCCCTGTGACGGGGGCGAGAGATACGCAGTATTTT.

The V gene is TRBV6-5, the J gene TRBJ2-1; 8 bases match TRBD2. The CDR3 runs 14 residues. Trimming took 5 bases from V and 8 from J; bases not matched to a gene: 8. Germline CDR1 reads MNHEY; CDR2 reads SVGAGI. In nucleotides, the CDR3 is TGTGCCAGCAGTACGGGACTAGTTCTCGATGAGCAGTTCTTC. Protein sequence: CASSTGLVLDEQFF.

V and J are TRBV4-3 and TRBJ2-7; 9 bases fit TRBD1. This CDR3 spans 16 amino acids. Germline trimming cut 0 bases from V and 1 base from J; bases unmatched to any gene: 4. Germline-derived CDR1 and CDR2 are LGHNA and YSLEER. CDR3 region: CASSQETGGPSYEQYF. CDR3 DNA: TGCGCCAGCAGCCAAGAAACAGGGGGCCCTTCCTACGAGCAGTACTTC.

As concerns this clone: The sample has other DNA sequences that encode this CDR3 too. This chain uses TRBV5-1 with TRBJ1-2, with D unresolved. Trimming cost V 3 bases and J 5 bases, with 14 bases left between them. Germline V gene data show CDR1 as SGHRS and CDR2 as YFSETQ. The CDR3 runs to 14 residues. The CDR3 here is CASSSTRMNYGYTF. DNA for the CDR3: TGCGCCAGCAGCTCTACACGGATGAATTATGGCTACACCTTC.

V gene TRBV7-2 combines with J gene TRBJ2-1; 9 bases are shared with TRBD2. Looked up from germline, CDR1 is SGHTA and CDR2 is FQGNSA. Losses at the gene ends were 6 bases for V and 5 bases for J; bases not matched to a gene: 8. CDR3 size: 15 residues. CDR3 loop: CASSPGRGGNNEQFF. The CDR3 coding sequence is TGTGCCAGCAGTCCTGGGCGGGGGGGCAACAATGAGCAGTTCTTC.

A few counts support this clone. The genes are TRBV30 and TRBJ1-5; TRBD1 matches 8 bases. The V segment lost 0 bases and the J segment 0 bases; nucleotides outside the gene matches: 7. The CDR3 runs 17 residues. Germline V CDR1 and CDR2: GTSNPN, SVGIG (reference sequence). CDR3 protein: CAWSVGQGLYSNQPQHF. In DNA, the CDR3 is TGTGCCTGGAGTGTAGGACAGGGCCTGTATAGCAATCAGCCCCAGCATTTT.

The CDR3 sequence: CATGNYGYTF. The CDR3 region has the DNA TGTGCAACAGGAAACTATGGCTACACCTTC. The chain carries TRBV28 and TRBJ1-2; D perhaps matches TRBD1 (5 bases). From germline, CDR1 is MDHEN and CDR2 SYDVKM. The CDR3 is 10 residues long.

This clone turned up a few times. Here the CDR3 DNA reads TGTGCCAGCAGTCCAGTGGGAAACATTCAGTACTTC. Protein product: CASSPVGNIQYF. V usage is TRBV5-5 and J usage is TRBJ2-4; D uncertain. The CDR3 length is 12 residues. Trimming removed 5 bases from V and 6 bases from J, with 9 bases in between. Germline CDR1 SGHKS, CDR2 YYEKEE (reference sequence).

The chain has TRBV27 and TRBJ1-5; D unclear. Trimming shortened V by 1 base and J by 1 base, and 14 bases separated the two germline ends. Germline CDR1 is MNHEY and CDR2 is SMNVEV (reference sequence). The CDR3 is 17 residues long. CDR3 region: CASSLWATLGSNQPQHF. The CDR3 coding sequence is TGTGCCAGCAGTTTATGGGCAACCCTGGGGAGCAATCAGCCCCAGCATTTT.

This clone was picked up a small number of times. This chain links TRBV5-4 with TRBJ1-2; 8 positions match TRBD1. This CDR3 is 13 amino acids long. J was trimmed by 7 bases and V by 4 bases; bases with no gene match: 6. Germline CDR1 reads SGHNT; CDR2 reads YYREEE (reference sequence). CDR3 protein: CASSTGQGLGYTF. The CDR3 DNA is TGTGCCAGCAGCACCGGACAGGGACTTGGCTACACCTTC.

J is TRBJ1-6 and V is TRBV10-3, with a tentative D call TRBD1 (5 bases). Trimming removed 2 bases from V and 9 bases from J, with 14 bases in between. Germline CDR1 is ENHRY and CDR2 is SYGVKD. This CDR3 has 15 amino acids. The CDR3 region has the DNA TGTGCCATCAGTGAGAGGTCAGGGAGTGGTTCACCCCTCCACTTT. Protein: CAISERSGSGSPLHF.

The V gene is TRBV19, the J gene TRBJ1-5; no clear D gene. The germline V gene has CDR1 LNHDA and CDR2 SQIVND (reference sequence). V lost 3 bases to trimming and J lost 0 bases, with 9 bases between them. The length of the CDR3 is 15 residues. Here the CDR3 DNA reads TGTGCCAGTAGTATTTTCCAGTATAGCAATCAGCCCCAGCATTTT. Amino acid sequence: CASSIFQYSNQPQHF.

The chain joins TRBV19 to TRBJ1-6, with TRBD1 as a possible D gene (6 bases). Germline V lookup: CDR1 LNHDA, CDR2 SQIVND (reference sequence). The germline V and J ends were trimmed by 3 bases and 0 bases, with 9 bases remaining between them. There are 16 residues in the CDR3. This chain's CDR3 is CASSMGASSYNSPLHF. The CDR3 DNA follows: TGTGCCAGTAGTATGGGGGCTAGCTCCTATAATTCACCCCTCCACTTT.

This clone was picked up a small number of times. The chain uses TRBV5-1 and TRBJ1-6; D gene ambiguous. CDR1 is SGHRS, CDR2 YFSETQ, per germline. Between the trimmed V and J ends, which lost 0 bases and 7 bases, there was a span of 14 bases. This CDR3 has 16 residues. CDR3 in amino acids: CASSLAVLKKNSPLHF. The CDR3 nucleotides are TGCGCCAGCAGCTTGGCGGTTCTCAAGAAGAATTCACCCCTCCACTTT.

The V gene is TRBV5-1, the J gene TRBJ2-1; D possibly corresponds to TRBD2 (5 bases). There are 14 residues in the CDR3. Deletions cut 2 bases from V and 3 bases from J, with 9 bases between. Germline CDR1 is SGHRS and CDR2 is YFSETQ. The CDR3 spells CASSLVGSYNEQFF. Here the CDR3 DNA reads TGCGCCAGCAGCTTAGTGGGGAGCTACAATGAGCAGTTCTTC. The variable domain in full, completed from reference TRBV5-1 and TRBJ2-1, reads KAGVTQTPRYLIKTRGQQVTLSCSPISGHRSVSWYQQTPGQGLQFLFEYFSETQRNKGNFPGRFSGRQFSNSRSEMNVSTLELGDSALYLCASSLVGSYNEQFFGPGTRLTVL.

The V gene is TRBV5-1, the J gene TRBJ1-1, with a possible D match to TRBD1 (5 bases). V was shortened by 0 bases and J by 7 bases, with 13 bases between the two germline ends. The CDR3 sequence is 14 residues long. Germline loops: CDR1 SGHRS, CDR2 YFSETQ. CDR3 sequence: CASSLGGEFGEAFF. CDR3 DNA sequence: TGCGCCAGCAGCTTGGGAGGGGAGTTTGGTGAAGCTTTCTTT.

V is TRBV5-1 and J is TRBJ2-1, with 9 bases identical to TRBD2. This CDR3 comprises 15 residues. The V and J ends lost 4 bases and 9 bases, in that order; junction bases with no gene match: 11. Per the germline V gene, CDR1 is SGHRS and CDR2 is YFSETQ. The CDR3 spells CASSGGLAVVAEQFF. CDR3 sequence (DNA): TGCGCCAGCAGCGGGGGACTAGCCGTCGTTGCTGAGCAGTTCTTC.

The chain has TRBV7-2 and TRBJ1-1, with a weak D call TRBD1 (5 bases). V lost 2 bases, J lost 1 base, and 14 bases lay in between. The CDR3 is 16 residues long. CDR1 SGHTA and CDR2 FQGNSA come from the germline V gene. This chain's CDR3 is CASSLTPGRTNTEAFF. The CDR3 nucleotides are TGTGCCAGCAGCTTAACCCCGGGACGGACGAACACTGAAGCTTTCTTT.

CDR3 nucleotide sequence: TGTGCCAGCAGCCCCCACGGAGGGGGGTTGAGCTCCTACAATGAGCAGTTCTTC. Protein sequence: CASSPHGGGLSSYNEQFF. The chain couples TRBV7-2 to TRBJ2-1, with D tentatively TRBD1 or TRBD2 (6 bases each). Germline lookup yields CDR1 SGHTA and CDR2 FQGNSA. This CDR3 has 18 amino acids. The V end lost 5 bases, the J end lost 0 bases, and 20 bases lay between the germline ends. Using reference TRBV7-2 and TRBJ2-1 for the parts outside the CDR3, the full variable domain is GAGVSQSPSNKVTEKGKDVELRCDPISGHTALYWYRQSLGQGLEFLIYFQGNSAPDKSGLPSDRFSAERTGGSVSTLTIQRTQQEDSAVYLCASSPHGGGLSSYNEQFFGPGTRLTVL.

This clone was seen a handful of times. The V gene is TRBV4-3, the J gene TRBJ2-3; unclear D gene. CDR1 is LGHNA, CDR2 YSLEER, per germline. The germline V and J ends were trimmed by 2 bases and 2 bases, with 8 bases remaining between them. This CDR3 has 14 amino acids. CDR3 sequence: CASSQFLLTDTQYF. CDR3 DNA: TGCGCCAGCAGCCAATTTTTGCTCACAGATACGCAGTATTTT.

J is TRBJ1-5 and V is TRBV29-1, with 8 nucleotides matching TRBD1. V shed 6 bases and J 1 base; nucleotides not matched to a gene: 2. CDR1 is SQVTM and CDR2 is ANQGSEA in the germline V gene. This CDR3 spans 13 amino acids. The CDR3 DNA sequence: TGCAGCGTGACAGGGGAGAGCAATCAGCCCCAGCATTTT. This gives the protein CSVTGESNQPQHF. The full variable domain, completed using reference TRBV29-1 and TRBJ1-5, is SAVISQKPSRDICQRGTSLTIQCQVDSQVTMMFWYRQQPGQSLTLIATANQGSEATYESGFVIDKFPISRPNLTFSTLTVSNMSPEDSSIYLCSVTGESNQPQHFGDGTRLSIL.

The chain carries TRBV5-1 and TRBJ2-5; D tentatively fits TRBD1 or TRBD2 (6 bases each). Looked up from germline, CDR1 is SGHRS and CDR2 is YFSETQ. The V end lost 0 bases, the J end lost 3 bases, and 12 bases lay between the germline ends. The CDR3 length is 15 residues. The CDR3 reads CASSLAGGGKETQYF. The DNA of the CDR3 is TGCGCCAGCAGCTTGGCCGGGGGCGGCAAAGAGACCCAGTACTTC.

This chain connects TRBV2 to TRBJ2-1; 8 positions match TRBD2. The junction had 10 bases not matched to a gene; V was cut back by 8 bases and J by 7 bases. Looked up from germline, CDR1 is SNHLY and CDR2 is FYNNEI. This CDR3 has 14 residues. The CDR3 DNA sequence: TGTGCCAGCCTCCGGAGCGGGGGCCCTAATGAGCAGTTCTTC. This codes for CASLRSGGPNEQFF.

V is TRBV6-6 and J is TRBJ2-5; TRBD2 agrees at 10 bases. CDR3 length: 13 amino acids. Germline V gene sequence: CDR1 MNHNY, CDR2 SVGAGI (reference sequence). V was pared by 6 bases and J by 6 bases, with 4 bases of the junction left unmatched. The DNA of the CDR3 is TGTGCCAGCAGAGCTAGCGGGGGTCAGACCCAGTACTTC. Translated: CASRASGGQTQYF.

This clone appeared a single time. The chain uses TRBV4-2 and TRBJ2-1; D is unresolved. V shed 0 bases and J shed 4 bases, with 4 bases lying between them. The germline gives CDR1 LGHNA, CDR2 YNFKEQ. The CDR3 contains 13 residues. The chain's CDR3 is CASSQEGYNEQFF. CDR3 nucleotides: TGTGCCAGCAGCCAAGAAGGGTACAATGAGCAGTTCTTC.

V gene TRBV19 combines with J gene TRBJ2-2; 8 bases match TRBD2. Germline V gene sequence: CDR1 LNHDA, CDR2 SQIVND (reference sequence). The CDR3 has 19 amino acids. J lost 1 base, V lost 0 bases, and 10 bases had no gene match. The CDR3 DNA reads TGTGCCAGTAGTATAGATCAAGGAGCGGGGGCCCTGAACACCGGGGAGCTGTTTTTT. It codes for CASSIDQGAGALNTGELFF. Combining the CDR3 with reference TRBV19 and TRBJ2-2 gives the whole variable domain DGGITQSPKYLFRKEGQNVTLSCEQNLNHDAMYWYRQDPGQGLRLIYYSQIVNDFQKGDIAEGYSVSREKKESFPLTVTSAQKNPTAFYLCASSIDQGAGALNTGELFFGEGSRLTVL.